Shown below are 3 T cell receptor beta chains from a single sample sequenced in a study of T cell responses to AZD1222 COVID-19 vaccine. TCRdb's table, derived via immunoSEQ multiplex PCR, lists solely in-frame clones and lacks some. This sample has 120,000 to 150,000 clones, with 75% to 85% found just once. This specimen consisted of peripheral blood, obtained on day 0 of MenACWY control vaccination. The receptors come from an adult in good health.

This clone was counted only a few times. The chain links TRBV7-8 to TRBJ2-2; 10 bases are a match to TRBD2. The CDR3 sequence is 15 residues long. CDR1 SGHVS and CDR2 FQNEAQ come from the germline V gene. Losses at the gene ends were 4 bases for V and 4 bases for J; bases not matched to a gene: 3. CDR3 sequence reads: CASSSRTSGTGELFF. In nucleotides, the CDR3 is TGTGCCAGCAGCTCCCGGACTAGCGGCACCGGGGAGCTGTTTTTT. Full variable domain (rest looked up from reference TRBV7-8 and TRBJ2-2): GAGVSQSPRYKVAKRGQDVALRCDPISGHVSLFWYQQALGQGPEFLTYFQNEAQLDKSGLPSDRFFAERPEGSVSTLKIQRTQQEDSAVYLCASSSRTSGTGELFFGEGSRLTVL.

The chain recombines TRBV2 with TRBJ2-7; D is unresolved. The CDR3 spans 13 residues. Germline CDR1 reads SNHLY; CDR2 reads FYNNEI. Trimming stripped 2 bases from V and 7 bases from J, with 12 bases between. CDR3 protein: CASSETGLSEQYV. CDR3 DNA: TGTGCCAGCAGTGAAACCGGTTTGAGTGAGCAGTACGTC.

The chain has TRBV6-1 and TRBJ2-5; 10 bases align to TRBD2. Germline V gene sequence: CDR1 MNHNS, CDR2 SASEGT. V dropped 3 bases and J dropped 4; count of bases not matched to a gene: 5. The CDR3 is made up of 15 amino acids. The CDR3 protein is CASSESSGGAETQYF. The CDR3 DNA is TGTGCCAGCAGTGAGTCTAGCGGGGGTGCAGAGACCCAGTACTTC.